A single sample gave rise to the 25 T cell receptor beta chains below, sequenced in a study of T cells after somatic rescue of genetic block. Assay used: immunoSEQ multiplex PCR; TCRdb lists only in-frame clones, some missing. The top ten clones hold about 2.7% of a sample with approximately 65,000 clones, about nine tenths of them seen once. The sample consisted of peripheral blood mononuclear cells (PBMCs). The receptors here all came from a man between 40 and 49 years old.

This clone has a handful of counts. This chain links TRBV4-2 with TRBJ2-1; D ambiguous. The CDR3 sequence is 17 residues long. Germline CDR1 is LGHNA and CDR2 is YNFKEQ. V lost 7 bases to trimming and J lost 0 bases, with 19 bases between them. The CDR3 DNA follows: TGTGCCAGCACCCAGGTTGGCGGCCTGAGCTCCTACAATGAGCAGTTCTTC. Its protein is CASTQVGGLSSYNEQFF.

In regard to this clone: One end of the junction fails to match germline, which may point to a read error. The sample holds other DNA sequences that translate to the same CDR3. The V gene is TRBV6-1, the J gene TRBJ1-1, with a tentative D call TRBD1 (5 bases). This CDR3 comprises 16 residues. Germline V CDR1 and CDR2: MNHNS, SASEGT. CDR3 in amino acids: CASSDRGSAGHTEAFF. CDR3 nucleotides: TGTGCCAGCAGTGATCGGGGGTCGGCAGGTCACACTGAGGCTTTCTTT.

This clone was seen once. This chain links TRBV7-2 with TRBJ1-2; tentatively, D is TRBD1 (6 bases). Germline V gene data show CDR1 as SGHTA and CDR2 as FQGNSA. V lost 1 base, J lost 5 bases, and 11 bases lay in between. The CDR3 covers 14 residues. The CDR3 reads CASSLVVTGYGYTF. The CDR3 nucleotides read TGTGCCAGCAGCTTAGTGGTGACAGGTTATGGCTACACCTTC.

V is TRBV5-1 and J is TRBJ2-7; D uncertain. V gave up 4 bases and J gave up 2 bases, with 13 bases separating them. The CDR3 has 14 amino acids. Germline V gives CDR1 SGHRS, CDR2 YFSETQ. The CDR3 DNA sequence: TGCGCCAGCAGCCCATCGACTGATACCTACGAGCAGTACTTC. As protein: CASSPSTDTYEQYF.

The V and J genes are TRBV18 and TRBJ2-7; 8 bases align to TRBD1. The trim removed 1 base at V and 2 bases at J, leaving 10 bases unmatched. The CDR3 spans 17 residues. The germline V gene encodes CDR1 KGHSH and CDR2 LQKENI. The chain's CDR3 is CASSPLSMTGATYEQYF. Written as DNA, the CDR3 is TGTGCCAGCTCACCACTTAGCATGACAGGGGCTACCTACGAGCAGTACTTC.

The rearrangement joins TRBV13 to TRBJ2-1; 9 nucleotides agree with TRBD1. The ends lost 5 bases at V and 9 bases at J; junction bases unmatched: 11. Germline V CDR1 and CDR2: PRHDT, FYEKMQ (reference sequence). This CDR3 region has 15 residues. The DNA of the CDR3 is TGTGCCAGCAGCCTAACGGGACAGGGAGTCTTTGAGCAGTTCTTC. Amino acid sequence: CASSLTGQGVFEQFF.

The CDR3 region has the DNA TGTGCCAGCCTGGGGGCCTCCGGGACCCCTCGGCCCCAGCATTTT. Its protein is CASLGASGTPRPQHF. This rearrangement joins TRBV28 to TRBJ1-5, with D possibly TRBD1 on 6 matching bases. Trimming pared 8 bases from V and 9 bases from J, leaving 23 bases between. In germline, CDR1 is MDHEN, CDR2 SYDVKM. The CDR3 has 15 residues.

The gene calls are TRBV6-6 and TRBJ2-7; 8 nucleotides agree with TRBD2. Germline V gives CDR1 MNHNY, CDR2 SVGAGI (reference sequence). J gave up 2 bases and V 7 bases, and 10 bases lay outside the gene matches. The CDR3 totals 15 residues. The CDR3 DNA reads TGTGCCAGCATTAACGTTCTAGCGGGCACCTACGAGCAGTACTTC. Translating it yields CASINVLAGTYEQYF.

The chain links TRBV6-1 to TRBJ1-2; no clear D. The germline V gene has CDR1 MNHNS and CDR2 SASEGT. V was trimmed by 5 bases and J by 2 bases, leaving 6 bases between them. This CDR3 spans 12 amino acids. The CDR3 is CASSPSNYGYTF. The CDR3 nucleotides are TGTGCCAGCAGTCCGTCAAACTATGGCTACACCTTC.

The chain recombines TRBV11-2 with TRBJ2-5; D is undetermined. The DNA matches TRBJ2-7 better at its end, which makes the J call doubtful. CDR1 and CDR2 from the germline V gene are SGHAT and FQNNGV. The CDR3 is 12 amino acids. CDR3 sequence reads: CASSSASYEQYF. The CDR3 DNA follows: TGTGCCAGCAGCTCCGCGTCCTACGAGCAGTACTTC.

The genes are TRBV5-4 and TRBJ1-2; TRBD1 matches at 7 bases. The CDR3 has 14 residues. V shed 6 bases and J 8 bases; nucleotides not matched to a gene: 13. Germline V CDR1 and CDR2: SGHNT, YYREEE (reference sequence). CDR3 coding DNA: TGTGCCAGCACCGTGTGGAGACAGGGATCGGGCTACACCTTC. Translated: CASTVWRQGSGYTF.

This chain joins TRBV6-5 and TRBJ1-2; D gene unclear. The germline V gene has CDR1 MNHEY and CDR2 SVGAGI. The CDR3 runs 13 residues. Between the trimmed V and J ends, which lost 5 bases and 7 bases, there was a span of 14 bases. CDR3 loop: CASSRGPTVGYTF. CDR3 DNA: TGTGCCAGCAGTCGCGGACCCACTGTTGGCTACACCTTC.

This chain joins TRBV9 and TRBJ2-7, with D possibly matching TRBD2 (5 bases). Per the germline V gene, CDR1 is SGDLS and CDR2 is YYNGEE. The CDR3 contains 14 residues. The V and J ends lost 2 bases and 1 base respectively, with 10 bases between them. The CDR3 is CASSVSSRSYEQYF. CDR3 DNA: TGTGCCAGCAGCGTGTCTAGCCGTTCCTACGAGCAGTACTTC.

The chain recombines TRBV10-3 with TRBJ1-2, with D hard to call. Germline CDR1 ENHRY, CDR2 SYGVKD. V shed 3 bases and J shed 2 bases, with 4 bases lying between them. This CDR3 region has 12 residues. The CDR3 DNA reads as TGTGCCATCAGTGAAAGGAACTATGGCTACACCTTC. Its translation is CAISERNYGYTF.

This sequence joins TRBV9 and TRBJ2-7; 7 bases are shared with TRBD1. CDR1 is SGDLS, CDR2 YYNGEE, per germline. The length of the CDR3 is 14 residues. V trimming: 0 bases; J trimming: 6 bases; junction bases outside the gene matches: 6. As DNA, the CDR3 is TGTGCCAGCAGCGTAGAAGACAGGGATCGCGAGCAGTACTTC. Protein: CASSVEDRDREQYF.

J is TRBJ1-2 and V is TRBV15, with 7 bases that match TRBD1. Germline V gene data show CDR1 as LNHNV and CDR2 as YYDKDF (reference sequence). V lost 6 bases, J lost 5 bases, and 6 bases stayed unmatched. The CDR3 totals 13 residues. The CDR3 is CATRKGQLYGYTF. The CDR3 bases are TGTGCCACCAGGAAGGGACAGCTATATGGCTACACCTTC.

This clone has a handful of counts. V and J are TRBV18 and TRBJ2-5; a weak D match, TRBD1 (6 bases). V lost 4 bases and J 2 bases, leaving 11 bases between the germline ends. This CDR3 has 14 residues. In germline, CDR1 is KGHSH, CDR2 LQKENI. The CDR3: CASSQGTGQETQYF. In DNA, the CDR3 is TGTGCCAGCTCACAGGGTACAGGGCAAGAGACCCAGTACTTC.

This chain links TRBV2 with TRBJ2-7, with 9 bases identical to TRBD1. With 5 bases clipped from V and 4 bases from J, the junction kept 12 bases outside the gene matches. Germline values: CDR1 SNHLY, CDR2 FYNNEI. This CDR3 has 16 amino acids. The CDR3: CASSWGPGQGRYEQYF. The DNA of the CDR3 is TGTGCCAGCAGTTGGGGACCGGGACAGGGACGATACGAGCAGTACTTC.

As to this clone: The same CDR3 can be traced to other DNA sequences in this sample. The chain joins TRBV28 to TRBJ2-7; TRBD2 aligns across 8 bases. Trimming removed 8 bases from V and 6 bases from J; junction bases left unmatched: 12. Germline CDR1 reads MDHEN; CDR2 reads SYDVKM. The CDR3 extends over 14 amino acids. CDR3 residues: CASVSPAGVGEQYF. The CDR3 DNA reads TGTGCCAGCGTTTCCCCAGCGGGAGTTGGCGAGCAGTACTTC.

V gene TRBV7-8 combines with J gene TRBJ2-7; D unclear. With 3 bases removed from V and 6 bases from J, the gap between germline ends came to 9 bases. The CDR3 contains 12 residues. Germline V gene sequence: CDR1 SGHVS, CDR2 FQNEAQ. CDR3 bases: TGTGCCAGCAGCTTTAGTTTGGGCGAGCAGTACTTC. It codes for CASSFSLGEQYF. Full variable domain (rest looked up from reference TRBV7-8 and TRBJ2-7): GAGVSQSPRYKVAKRGQDVALRCDPISGHVSLFWYQQALGQGPEFLTYFQNEAQLDKSGLPSDRFFAERPEGSVSTLKIQRTQQEDSAVYLCASSFSLGEQYFGPGTRLTVT.

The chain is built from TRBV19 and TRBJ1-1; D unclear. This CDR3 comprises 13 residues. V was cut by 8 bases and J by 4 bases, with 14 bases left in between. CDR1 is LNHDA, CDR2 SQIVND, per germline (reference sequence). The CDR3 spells CASFEARGTEAFF. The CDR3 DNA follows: TGTGCCAGTTTTGAGGCTCGAGGCACTGAAGCTTTCTTT.

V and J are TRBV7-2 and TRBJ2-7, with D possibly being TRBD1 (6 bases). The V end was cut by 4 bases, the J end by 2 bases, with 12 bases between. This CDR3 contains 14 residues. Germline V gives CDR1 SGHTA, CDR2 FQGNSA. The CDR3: CASSSHRAPYEQYF. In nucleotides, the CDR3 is TGTGCCAGCAGCTCCCACAGGGCCCCCTACGAGCAGTACTTC. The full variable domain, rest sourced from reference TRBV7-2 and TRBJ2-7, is GAGVSQSPSNKVTEKGKDVELRCDPISGHTALYWYRQSLGQGLEFLIYFQGNSAPDKSGLPSDRFSAERTGGSVSTLTIQRTQQEDSAVYLCASSSHRAPYEQYFGPGTRLTVT.

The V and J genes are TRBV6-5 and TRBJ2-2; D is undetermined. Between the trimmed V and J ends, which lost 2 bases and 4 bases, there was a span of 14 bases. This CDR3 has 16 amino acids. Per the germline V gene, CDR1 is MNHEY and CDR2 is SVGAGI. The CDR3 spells CASSYSKQLLTGELFF. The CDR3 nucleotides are TGTGCCAGCAGTTACAGTAAACAGTTACTCACCGGGGAGCTGTTTTTT.

The CDR3 DNA is TGTGCCAGCAGTGAAATGGGTAGCGGGAAAGAGACCCAGTACTTC. This gives the protein CASSEMGSGKETQYF. The chain couples TRBV6-1 to TRBJ2-5; 8 nucleotides agree with TRBD2. CDR3 length: 15 residues. Germline V gene lookup returns CDR1 MNHNS and CDR2 SASEGT. The V gene end was trimmed by 2 bases and the J gene end by 3 bases; junction bases not matched to a gene: 5.

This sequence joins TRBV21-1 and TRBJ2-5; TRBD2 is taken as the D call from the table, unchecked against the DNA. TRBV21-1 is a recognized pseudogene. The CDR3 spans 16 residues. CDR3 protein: CASSKGVRRERETQYF. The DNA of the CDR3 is TGTGCCAGCAGCAAGGGCGTTCGGAGGGAGCGAGAGACCCAGTACTTC.